These T cell receptor beta chains were read from a single sample in a study of shared clonotypes between healthy human individuals. Using immunoSEQ multiplex PCR, the repertoire was profiled, and TCRdb retains in-frame clones only, with some absent. Found here are 2.5 million or so clones, more than 90% of them singletons; the top ten hold roughly 0.15%. Sequencing was carried out using naive CD4+ T cells sorted from blood. These receptors were collected from a young man in good health. Each CDR3 is given with its conserved first and last residue. Each record gives: D gene, V gene, CDR3 protein. The D gene is left open where the match is weak.

TRBD1,TRBV19,CASSIGGGVETQYF
TRBD1,TRBV29-1,CSVERTGRYGYTF
TRBD2,TRBV19,CASSIIAGRNEQFF
NA,TRBV5-1,CASSSLDSYEQYF
NA,TRBV7-9,CASSSNQIMGGYTF
NA,TRBV5-1,CASSLVRDVWNTDTQYF
NA,TRBV4-2,CASSQERRTGELFF
NA,TRBV5-1,CASSLGQTTADTQYF
NA,TRBV6-4,CANRCPGLAPTDTQYF
NA,TRBV30,CAWSQHSGLLNSPLHF
NA,TRBV30,CAWSLTGPFSSYNEQFF